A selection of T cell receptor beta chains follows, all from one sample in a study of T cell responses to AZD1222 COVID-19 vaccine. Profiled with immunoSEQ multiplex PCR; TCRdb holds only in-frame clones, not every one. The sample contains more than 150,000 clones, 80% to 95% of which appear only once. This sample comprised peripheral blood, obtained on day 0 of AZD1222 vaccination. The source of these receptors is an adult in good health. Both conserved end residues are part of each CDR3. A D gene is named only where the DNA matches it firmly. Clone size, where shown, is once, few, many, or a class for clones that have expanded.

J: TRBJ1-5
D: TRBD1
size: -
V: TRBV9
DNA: TGTGCCAGCAGCAAGACAGGGGGCAATCAGCCCCAGCATTTT
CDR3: CASSKTGGNQPQHF

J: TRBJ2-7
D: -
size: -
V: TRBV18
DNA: TGTGCCAGCTCACCGTATCGGGGTGGGGGATTAAACTACGAGCAGTACTTC
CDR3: CASSPYRGGGLNYEQYF

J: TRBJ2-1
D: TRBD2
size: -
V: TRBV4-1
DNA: TGCGCCAGCAGCCAAGATACCGGCGGGGGGGCCTGGAATGAGCAGTTCTTC
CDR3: CASSQDTGGGAWNEQFF

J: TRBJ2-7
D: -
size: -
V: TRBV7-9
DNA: TGTGCCAGCAGCTCACCCCAGGGGATTGGCTACGAGCAGTACTTC
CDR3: CASSSPQGIGYEQYF

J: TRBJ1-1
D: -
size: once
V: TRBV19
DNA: TGTGCCAGTAGTGACGACGGGTCGCAAGCTTTCTTT
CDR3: CASSDDGSQAFF

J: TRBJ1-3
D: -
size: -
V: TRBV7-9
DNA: TGTGCCAGCAGCTTAGGAAGAGGCAGAGGCACCATATATTTT
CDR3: CASSLGRGRGTIYF

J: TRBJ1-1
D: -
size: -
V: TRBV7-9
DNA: TGTGCCAGCAGCTTAGGTGGGTTGAACACTGAAGCTTTCTTT
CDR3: CASSLGGLNTEAFF

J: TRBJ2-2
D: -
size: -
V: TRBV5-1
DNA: TGCGCCAGCAGCTTTCAGGGGTTTATGGCCGGGGAGCTGTTTTTT
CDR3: CASSFQGFMAGELFF

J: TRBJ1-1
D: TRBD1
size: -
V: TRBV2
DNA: TGTGCCAGCAGCTACACGACAGGGATGATTGACACTGAAGCTTTCTTT
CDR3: CASSYTTGMIDTEAFF

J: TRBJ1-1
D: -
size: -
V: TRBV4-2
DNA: TGTGCCAGCAGCCAAGAGGGGGGTGAAGCTTTCTTT
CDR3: CASSQEGGEAFF

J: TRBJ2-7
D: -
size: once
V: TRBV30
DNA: TGTGCCTGGAGTCTGACAGGTTACGAGCAGTACTTC
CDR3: CAWSLTGYEQYF

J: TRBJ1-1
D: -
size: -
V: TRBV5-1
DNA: TGCGCCAGCAGCTTGGCCGGGGAAGGGATCGCTTTCTTT
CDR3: CASSLAGEGIAFF

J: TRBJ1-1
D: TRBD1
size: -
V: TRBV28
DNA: TGTGCCAGCAGACGCCCGGGACAGGGCACTGAAGCTTTCTTT
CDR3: CASRRPGQGTEAFF

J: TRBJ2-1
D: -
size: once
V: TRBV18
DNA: TGTGCCAGCTCACCGGCCTCTAGTGAGCAGTTCTTC
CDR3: CASSPASSEQFF

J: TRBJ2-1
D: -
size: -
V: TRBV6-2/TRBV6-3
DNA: TGTGCCAGCAGTTACCGTGAGAACAATGAGCAGTTCTTC
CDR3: CASSYRENNEQFF

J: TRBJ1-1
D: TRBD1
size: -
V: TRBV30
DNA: TGTGCCTGGAGTGGTCCGAGGAGCCTGAGACAGGGATCCACTGAAGCTTTCTTT
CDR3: CAWSGPRSLRQGSTEAFF

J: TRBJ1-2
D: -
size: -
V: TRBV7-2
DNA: TGTGCCAGCAGCCCCGGCTACACCTTC
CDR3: CASSPGYTF

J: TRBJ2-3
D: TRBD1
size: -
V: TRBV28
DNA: TGTGCCAGCAGTCCGAACAGGGGACCTAGCACAGATACGCAGTATTTT
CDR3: CASSPNRGPSTDTQYF

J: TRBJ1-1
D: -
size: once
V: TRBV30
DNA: TGTGCCTGGATAAGCAGGGTCCGGGCCACTGAAGCTTTCTTT
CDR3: CAWISRVRATEAFF

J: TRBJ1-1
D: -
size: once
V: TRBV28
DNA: TGTGCCAGCACTAAAAATACAGGGTGGTTGGGGAACACTGAAGCTTTCTTT
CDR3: CASTKNTGWLGNTEAFF

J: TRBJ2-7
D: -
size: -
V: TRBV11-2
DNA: TGTGCCAGCTGCTGCGCTGCCCCATCCTACGAGCAGTACTTC
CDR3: CASCCAAPSYEQYF

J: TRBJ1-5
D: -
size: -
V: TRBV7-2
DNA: TGTGCCAGCAGCTTAGAGGGAAATAGCAATCAGCCCCAGCATTTT
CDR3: CASSLEGNSNQPQHF

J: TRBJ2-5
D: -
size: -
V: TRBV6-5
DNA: TGTGCCAGCGGTCCAGGGATTAAAGAGACCCAGTACTTC
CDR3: CASGPGIKETQYF

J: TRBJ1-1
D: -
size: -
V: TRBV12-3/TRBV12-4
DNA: TGTGCCAGCAGTCTGGGGGTGAACACTGAAGCTTTCTTT
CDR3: CASSLGVNTEAFF

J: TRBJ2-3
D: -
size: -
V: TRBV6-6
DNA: TGTGCCAGCACATGGGGGGGCGTCTCTAGCACAGATACGCAGTATTTT
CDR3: CASTWGGVSSTDTQYF

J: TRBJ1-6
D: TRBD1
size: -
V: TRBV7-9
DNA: TGTGCCAGCAGACCCGGGACAGGGTTTATCACAGGTTCACCCCTCCACTTT
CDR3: CASRPGTGFITGSPLHF

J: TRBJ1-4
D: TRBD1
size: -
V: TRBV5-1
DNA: TGCGCCAGCAGCCAGGGGACAGGGACCTCCTCTAATGAAAAACTGTTTTTT
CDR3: CASSQGTGTSSNEKLFF

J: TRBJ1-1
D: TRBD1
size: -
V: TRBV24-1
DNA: TGTGCCACCAGTGATGGACCAGGGGGAGGAACTGAAGCTTTCTTT
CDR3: CATSDGPGGGTEAFF

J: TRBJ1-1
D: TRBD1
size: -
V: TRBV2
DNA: TGTGCCAGCAGCGCAGACAGGGGGGACCCTGAAGCTTTCTTT
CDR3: CASSADRGDPEAFF

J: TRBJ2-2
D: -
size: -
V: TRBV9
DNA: TGTGCCAGCAGCGCCCGCGGGTCAGGGGTTGACACCGGGGAGCTGTTTTTT
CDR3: CASSARGSGVDTGELFF

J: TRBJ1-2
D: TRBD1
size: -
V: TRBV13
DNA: TGTGCCAGCAGCCTACCGGGACAGGGGGTAGATGGCTACACCTTC
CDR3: CASSLPGQGVDGYTF

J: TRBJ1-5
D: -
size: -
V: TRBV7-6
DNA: TGTGCCAGCAGCGCCTTCGCCTCTGGGCCTTATAGCAATCAGCCCCAGCATTTT
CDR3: CASSAFASGPYSNQPQHF

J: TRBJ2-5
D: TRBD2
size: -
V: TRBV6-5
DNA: TGTGCCAGCCTAAAACTAGCGGGGGGGCAAGAGACCCAGTACTTC
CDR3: CASLKLAGGQETQYF

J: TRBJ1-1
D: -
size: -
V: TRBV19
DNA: TGTGCCAGTAGTATGCTCGGGCGGTTGAACACTGAAGCTTTCTTT
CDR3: CASSMLGRLNTEAFF

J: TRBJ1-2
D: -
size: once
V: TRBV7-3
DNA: TGTGCCAGCAGCGCCTACCCATCACAGGGAGGAATCGGCTACACCTTC
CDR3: CASSAYPSQGGIGYTF

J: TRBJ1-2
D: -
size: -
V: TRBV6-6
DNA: TGTGCCAGCATAACCACAAGGGGCGATGGCTACACCTTC
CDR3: CASITTRGDGYTF

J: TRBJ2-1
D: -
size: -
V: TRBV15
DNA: TGTGCCACCAGCAGAGCCCGCGGCTCCTACAATGAGCAGTTCTTC
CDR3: CATSRARGSYNEQFF

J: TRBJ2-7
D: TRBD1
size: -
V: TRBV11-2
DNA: TGTGCCAGCAGCTTAGTTACTTCGGACAGGGCGGTCGAGCAGTACTTC
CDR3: CASSLVTSDRAVEQYF

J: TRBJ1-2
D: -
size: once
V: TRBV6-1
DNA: TGTGCCAGCAGTGAGAACCCGCTAATTAACTATGGCTACACCTTC
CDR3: CASSENPLINYGYTF

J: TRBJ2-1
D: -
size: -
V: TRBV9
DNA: TGTGCCAGCAGCGTAGGGATCATGGATGGGGGAAATGAGCAGTTCTTC
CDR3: CASSVGIMDGGNEQFF

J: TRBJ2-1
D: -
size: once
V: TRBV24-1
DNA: TGTGCCACCAGTGATTCTTACGACCGGAAGGAGCAGTTCTTC
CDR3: CATSDSYDRKEQFF

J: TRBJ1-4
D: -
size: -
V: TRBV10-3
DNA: TGTGCCATCAGTGAGGTGGCAGCAACTAATGAAAAACTGTTTTTT
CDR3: CAISEVAATNEKLFF

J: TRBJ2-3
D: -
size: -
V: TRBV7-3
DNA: TGTGCCAGCAGGTCCTCCACAGATACGCAGTATTTT
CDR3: CASRSSTDTQYF

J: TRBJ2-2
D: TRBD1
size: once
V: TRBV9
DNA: TGTGCCAGCAGCCCCCCGGGACAGGGTACCGGGGAGCTGTTTTTT
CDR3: CASSPPGQGTGELFF

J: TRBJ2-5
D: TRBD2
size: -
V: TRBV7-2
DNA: TGTGCCAGCAGCCTCCTCCGGGGGGAGCGGGGTGGTTACCAGTACTTC
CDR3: CASSLLRGERGGYQYF

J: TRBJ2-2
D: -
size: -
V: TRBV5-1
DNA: TGCGCCAGCAGCTTGGAAGAGGTCACCGGGGAGCTGTTTTTT
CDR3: CASSLEEVTGELFF

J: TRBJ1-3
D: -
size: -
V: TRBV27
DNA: TGTGCCAGCAGTTTGAGGTGGGGCACTGGAAACACCATATATTTT
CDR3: CASSLRWGTGNTIYF

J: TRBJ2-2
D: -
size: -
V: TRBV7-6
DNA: TGTGCCAGCAGCCGAGGGCCGGGGAGTAGCGCCGGGGAGCTGTTTTTT
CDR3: CASSRGPGSSAGELFF

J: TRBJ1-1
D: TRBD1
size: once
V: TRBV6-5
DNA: TGTGCCAGCAGTCTTAGGACAGGGCAGCGAGCTTTCTTT
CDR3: CASSLRTGQRAFF

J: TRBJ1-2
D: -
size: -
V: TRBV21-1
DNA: TGTGCCAGCAGCAGGGTCGGACAGACCCACTATGGCTACACCTTC
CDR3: CASSRVGQTHYGYTF

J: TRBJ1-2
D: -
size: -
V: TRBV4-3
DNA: TGCGCCAGCAGCCAAGATTTGGCAGCTAACTATGGCTACACCTTC
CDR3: CASSQDLAANYGYTF

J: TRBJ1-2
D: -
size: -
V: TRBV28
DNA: TGTGCCAGCAGTTTGTCGGGGCGCGGCTACACCTTC
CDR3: CASSLSGRGYTF

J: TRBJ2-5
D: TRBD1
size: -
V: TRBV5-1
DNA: TGCGCCAGCAGCTTGGGACAGGGCCCGCAAGAGACCCAGTACTTC
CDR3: CASSLGQGPQETQYF

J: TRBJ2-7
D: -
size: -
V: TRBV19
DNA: TGTGCCAGTAGTATAGCCGGGTTCGACGTAACGGGGTCCTACGAGCAGTACTTC
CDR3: CASSIAGFDVTGSYEQYF

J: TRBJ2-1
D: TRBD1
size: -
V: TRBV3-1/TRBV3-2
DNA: TGTGCCAGCAGCCAACAGACAGGGTTCTACAATGAGCAGTTCTTC
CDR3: CASSQQTGFYNEQFF

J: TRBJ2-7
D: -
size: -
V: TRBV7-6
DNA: TGTGCCAGCAGCTTAGGAGGAACCCGGTACGAGCAGTACTTC
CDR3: CASSLGGTRYEQYF

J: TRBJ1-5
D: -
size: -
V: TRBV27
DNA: TGTGCCAGCAGTCCGCTTATAAGTGGCAATCAGCCCCAGCATTTT
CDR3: CASSPLISGNQPQHF

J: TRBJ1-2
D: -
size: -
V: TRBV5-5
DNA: TGTGCCAGCAGTCAGGTCTGGTCCGGGTTCAACTATGGCTACACCTTC
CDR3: CASSQVWSGFNYGYTF

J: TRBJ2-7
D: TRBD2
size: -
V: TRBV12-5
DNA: TGTGCTAGTGGTTTGGGGACTAGCGGGATTTCCTACGAGCAGTACTTC
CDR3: CASGLGTSGISYEQYF

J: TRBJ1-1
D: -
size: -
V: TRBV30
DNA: TGTGCCTGGAGTGTATCTGGGACGAAGTTCTTT
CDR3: CAWSVSGTKFF